Each of the 20 T cell receptor beta chains below was sequenced from the same sample in a study of OX40 agonist ivuxolimab in advanced cancers. Produced via immunoSEQ multiplex PCR; TCRdb's table is partial and in-frame only. The sample has more than 55,000 clones; 88% are singletons. This sample comprised CD4+ or CD8+ T cells sorted from blood, obtained in a trial of the OX40 agonist ivuxolimab. Receptor source: an adult with an advanced solid tumor such as melanoma, head and neck, liver or kidney cancer.

The rearrangement uses TRBV11-3 and TRBJ2-3; D gene uncertain. The V end was cut by 4 bases, the J end by 3 bases, with 8 bases between. Per the germline V gene, CDR1 is SGHNT and CDR2 is YENEEA. The CDR3 runs 13 residues. CDR3 in amino acids: CASSSWATDTQYF. The CDR3 region has the DNA TGTGCCAGCAGCTCCTGGGCTACAGATACGCAGTATTTT.

This chain connects TRBV28 to TRBJ2-7; D is uncertain. The CDR3 length is 17 residues. V shed 4 bases and J shed 7 bases, with 26 bases lying between them. Germline V gene sequence: CDR1 MDHEN, CDR2 SYDVKM. The CDR3 DNA is TGTGCCAGCAGTTCAGAAATCGGTCCAGGAACTGACCCTGAGCAGTACTTC. This codes for CASSSEIGPGTDPEQYF. Filled out from reference TRBV28 and TRBJ2-7, the complete variable domain reads DVKVTQSSRYLVKRTGEKVFLECVQDMDHENMFWYRQDPGLGLRLIYFSYDVKMKEKGDIPEGYSVSREKKERFSLILESASTNQTSMYLCASSSEIGPGTDPEQYFGPGTRLTVT.

The CDR3 DNA sequence: TGTGCCAGCAGCCTAGTCCCCTACAATGAGCAGTTCTTC. Protein product: CASSLVPYNEQFF. The genes are TRBV5-6 and TRBJ2-1; the D is unclear. The CDR3 length is 13 residues. The V and J ends lost 4 bases and 2 bases respectively, with 7 bases between them. Germline CDR1 reads SGHDT; CDR2 reads YYEEEE.

This clone was seen once. V and J are TRBV10-3 and TRBJ2-7, with D possibly being TRBD2 (6 bases). The CDR3 is 14 residues long. Germline lookup yields CDR1 ENHRY and CDR2 SYGVKD. Trimming pared 1 base from V and 4 bases from J, leaving 11 bases between. CDR3 region: CAISEWGSGYEQYF. For the CDR3, the DNA is TGTGCCATCAGTGAGTGGGGTAGCGGTTACGAGCAGTACTTC.

In DNA, the CDR3 is TGCGCCAGCAGCATGTCCTGGACAGGGAACACTGAAGCTTTCTTT. Its protein product is CASSMSWTGNTEAFF. The V and J genes are TRBV5-1 and TRBJ1-1; 7 bases align to TRBD1. The CDR3 is made up of 15 amino acids. The V and J ends lost 4 bases and 1 base, in that order; junction bases with no gene match: 7. Germline assignment: CDR1 SGHRS and CDR2 YFSETQ.

The V and J genes are TRBV5-1 and TRBJ1-5; 9 positions match TRBD1. This CDR3 contains 14 residues. The V and J ends lost 4 bases and 7 bases, in that order; junction bases with no gene match: 6. Germline-derived CDR1 and CDR2 are SGHRS and YFSETQ. CDR3 sequence reads: CASSPGQGNQPQHF. The DNA of the CDR3 is TGCGCCAGCAGCCCGGGACAGGGAAACCAGCCCCAGCATTTT.

The chain recombines TRBV14 with TRBJ2-7; 12 bases agree with TRBD2. Germline-derived CDR1 and CDR2 are SGHDN and FVKESK. This CDR3 is 16 amino acids long. The trim removed 3 bases at V and 2 bases at J, leaving 5 bases unmatched. The CDR3 DNA is TGTGCCAGCAGCCACGGGACTAGCGGGCCCCCCTACGAGCAGTACTTC. It specifies CASSHGTSGPPYEQYF.

This clone was detected only a few times. V is TRBV2 and J is TRBJ1-6; 11 bases match TRBD1. The CDR3 loop spans 18 amino acids. The V and J ends lost 6 bases and 0 bases, in that order; junction bases with no gene match: 7. CDR1 is SNHLY, CDR2 FYNNEI, per germline. CDR3 region: CASSLGQGASSYNSPLHF. CDR3 DNA sequence: TGTGCCAGCAGCTTAGGACAGGGGGCGAGCTCCTATAATTCACCCCTCCACTTT.

V is TRBV9 and J is TRBJ2-1, with D uncertain. V lost 4 bases and J 3 bases, leaving 17 bases between the germline ends. The germline V gene encodes CDR1 SGDLS and CDR2 YYNGEE. The CDR3 extends over 16 amino acids. The CDR3 nucleotides are TGTGCCAGCAGCCCAGCATGGGCCGAACTCTACAATGAGCAGTTCTTC. Translating gives CASSPAWAELYNEQFF.

For this clone: The junction differs from germline at one of its ends, possibly a read error. This specimen includes other DNA sequences encoding the same CDR3. The chain is built from TRBV30 and TRBJ1-1; TRBD1 is a possible D gene (6 bases). This CDR3 spans 14 amino acids. Germline V gene lookup returns CDR1 GTSNPN and CDR2 SVGIG (reference sequence). CDR3 coding DNA: TGTGCCTGGAGTGTACAGGGCGGTTTTGCTGAGGCTTTCTTT. Translation: CAWSVQGGFAEAFF.

The rearrangement uses TRBV4-3 and TRBJ2-7; a weak D match, TRBD2 (6 bases). Per germline, CDR1 LGHNA and CDR2 YSLEER. CDR3 length equals 14 residues. Trimming stripped 8 bases from V and 0 bases from J, with 14 bases between. CDR3 residues: CASARDSSSYEQYF. The CDR3 DNA reads as TGCGCCAGCGCACGGGACTCCAGCTCCTACGAGCAGTACTTC.

V usage is TRBV6-1 and J usage is TRBJ1-3, with a tentative D call TRBD1 (6 bases). This CDR3 has 16 amino acids. The V end lost 1 base, the J end lost 0 bases, and 10 bases lay between the germline ends. CDR1 and CDR2 from the germline V gene are MNHNS and SASEGT. CDR3 residues: CASSEEDSSSGNTIYF. The DNA for the CDR3 is TGTGCCAGCAGTGAAGAGGACAGTAGCTCTGGAAACACCATATATTTT.

The chain employs TRBV10-3 and TRBJ1-2; D remains unclear. Trimming took 6 bases from V and 8 from J, leaving 16 bases between them. CDR3 size: 13 residues. CDR1 is ENHRY and CDR2 is SYGVKD in the germline V gene. CDR3: CAIRTTLSEGYTF. The CDR3 region has the DNA TGTGCCATCAGAACTACACTATCGGAGGGCTACACCTTC.

The rearrangement uses TRBV10-3 and TRBJ2-6, with no clear D. Germline V gene lookup returns CDR1 ENHRY and CDR2 SYGVKD. Trimming removed 0 bases at V and 2 bases at J, with 5 bases between. The CDR3 runs 15 residues. Written as DNA, the CDR3 is TGTGCCATCAGTGAGTCTGTGGCTGGGGCCAACGTCCTGACTTTC. This gives the protein CAISESVAGANVLTF.

V is TRBV7-8 and J is TRBJ2-1; maybe TRBD1 (7 bases). V was clipped by 5 bases and J by 4 bases, with 27 bases between them. CDR3 length: 19 residues. The germline gives CDR1 SGHVS, CDR2 FQNEAQ. The CDR3 nucleotides are TGTGCCAGCAGCGCGGGACAGACTAATGACTGGGTTGGGTACAATGAGCAGTTCTTC. It encodes CASSAGQTNDWVGYNEQFF.

The chain recombines TRBV23-1 with TRBJ2-7; possibly TRBD1 for D (6 bases). TRBV23-1 is sorted into the ORF group, with uncertain function. The germline V and J ends were trimmed by 8 bases and 2 bases, with 16 bases remaining between them. The CDR3 is 14 amino acids. The CDR3 spells CASATRTDTYEQYV. The CDR3 coding sequence is TGCGCCAGCGCAACCAGGACAGATACCTACGAGCAGTACGTC.

CDR3 protein: CATSRLGGQGGELFF. Here the CDR3 DNA reads TGTGCCACCAGCAGACTCGGGGGGCAAGGCGGGGAGCTGTTTTTT. This chain joins TRBV15 and TRBJ2-2; TRBD2 is a possible D gene (7 bases). Germline V lookup: CDR1 LNHNV, CDR2 YYDKDF (reference sequence). CDR3 length equals 15 residues. V was shortened by 2 bases and J by 7 bases, with 14 bases between the two germline ends.

This clone was seen once. The chain couples TRBV13 to TRBJ1-1; D is unclear. V lost 1 base, J lost 2 bases, and 8 bases lay in between. This CDR3 is built from 14 residues. The germline CDR1 and CDR2 sequences are PRHDT and FYEKMQ (reference sequence). The CDR3 DNA reads as TGTGCCAGCAGCTTAGCCGCGGACAACACTGAAGCTTTCTTT. Translated, it gives CASSLAADNTEAFF.

The genes are TRBV21-1 and TRBJ2-7; TRBD1 is the table's D call and was not checked against the DNA. TRBV21-1 is marked as a pseudogene. The CDR3 totals 16 residues. CDR3 amino acids: CASSKAPPNRKGEQYV. CDR3 nucleotide sequence: TGTGCCAGCAGCAAAGCGCCCCCTAACAGGAAAGGCGAGCAGTACGTC.

A remark on this clone: Other DNA sequences within the sample encode an identical CDR3. The V call is TRBV6-5, the J call TRBJ1-1, with TRBD1 matching 7 bases. The CDR3 consists of 14 residues. From germline, CDR1 is MNHEY and CDR2 SVGAGI. With V trimmed by 4 bases and J by 2 bases, 4 bases remained unmatched. The CDR3 here is CASSWGTVNTEAFF. As DNA, the CDR3 is TGTGCCAGCAGTTGGGGGACAGTTAACACTGAAGCTTTCTTT.